A single T cell receptor beta chain is shown here with its context. Its antigen is as yet unknown. This entry is derived from a study of cytomegalovirus exposure and HLA in healthy donors. Study as a whole: Sequencing of about 179 million T cells in an earlier analysis found 95 million to 120 million unique TCR beta sequences. Study-wide points: Across donors, presence/absence analyses took sequencing depth to be roughly uniform. Data from an earlier analysis indicated that most TCR beta V segments were productive either about 90% or about 30% of the time. It was 164 TCR beta chains that were listed as cytomegalovirus-associated.

PCR involved 60 Vbeta and 13 Jbeta primers. TCRdb's table, derived via immunoSEQ multiplex PCR, lists solely in-frame clones and lacks some. The table records about 170,000 clones, about 85% of them present only once. Per the germline V gene, CDR1 is MNHEY and CDR2 is SMNVEV (reference sequence). V lost 0 bases and J lost 0, with 8 bases in between. CDR3 size: 15 residues. This chain joins TRBV27 and TRBJ1-1; no clear D. The receptor was isolated from a man between 18 and 29 years old in good health and CMV-seropositive. Sequenced input: PBMCs. The CDR3, as DNA: TGTGCCAGCAGTTTATCGGGCAACATGAACACTGAAGCTTTCTTT. It yields the protein CASSLSGNMNTEAFF.